The TCR beta chain under discussion was sequenced for a study of spatial heterogeneity in lung cancer. Time point indicated: sample taken at primary tumor resection. TCRs were sequenced from unsorted whole RNA of tumor, nontumor lung or PBMC. V was clipped by 3 bases and J by 0 bases, with 9 bases between them. The CDR3 loop spans 15 amino acids. Germline V lookup: CDR1 MGHRA, CDR2 YSYEKL. TCRdb redid the calling of the 5' RACE reads with MiXCR, one entry per CDR3 protein. The sample records roughly 4,600 distinct CDR3 sequences, about 28% being singletons. This clonotype is judged medium-sized. Sequenced material: PBMCs, taken at surgery. The origin of this receptor is a male donor with early-stage non-small cell lung cancer. This sequence joins TRBV4-1 and TRBJ1-5, with D unresolved. Written as DNA, the CDR3 is TGCGCCAGCAGCCACTCAACAGCTAGCAATCAGCCCCAGCATTTT. Translating it yields CASSHSTASNQPQHF.